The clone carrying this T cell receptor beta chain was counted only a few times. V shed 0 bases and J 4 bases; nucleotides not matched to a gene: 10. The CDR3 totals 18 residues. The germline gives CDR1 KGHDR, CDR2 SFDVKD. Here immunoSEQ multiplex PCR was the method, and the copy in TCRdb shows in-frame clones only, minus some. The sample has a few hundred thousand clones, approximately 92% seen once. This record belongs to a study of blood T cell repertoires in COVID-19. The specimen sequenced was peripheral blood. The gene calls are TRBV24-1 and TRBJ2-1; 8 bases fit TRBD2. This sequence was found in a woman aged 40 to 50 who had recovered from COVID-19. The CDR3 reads CATSDLAPGRVGYNEQFF. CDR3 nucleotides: TGTGCCACCAGTGATTTGGCCCCCGGGAGGGTGGGTTACAATGAGCAGTTCTTC.